This T cell receptor beta chain was captured in a study of T-cell memory formation after mild COVID-19. Study summary: Largely donor-specific TCR clusters were found. Study findings and constraints: Memory cells collected pre-infection included some clones that later responded, suggesting cross-reactive memory joined. SARS-CoV-2 specificity of second-wave clones peaking day 37 was unconfirmed.

Germline V gene data show CDR1 as SEHNR and CDR2 as FQNEAQ (reference sequence). This CDR3 spans 13 amino acids. The V and J ends lost 2 bases and 3 bases respectively, with 7 bases between them. TCRdb passed the 5' RACE reads through MiXCR, listing each CDR3 protein once. This sample yields 300,000 to 400,000 distinct CDR3 sequences, of which less than 20% are seen a single time; 20% to 25% belongs to the top ten. Turning to this clonotype: Antigen: not known.

The sequence was collected from a man aged 18 to 35 who had mild COVID-19 (a few samples of this study predate the infection). Cell type and time point are not known. Source material: PBMCs or a T cell subset sorted from them (not recorded which). This chain connects TRBV7-9 to TRBJ2-5, with D unclear. CDR3 sequence (DNA): TGTGCCAGCAGCTTAATTTGGAAAGAGACCCAGTACTTC. Translated: CASSLIWKETQYF.